The T cell receptor (beta chain) described here comes from a study of vaccination effects on CD4 cells after COVID-19. Study-wide points: Healthy vaccinees showed cross-reactivity with common cold coronaviruses in only 1 of 255 vaccine-induced clones.

The germline V gene has CDR1 MGHRA and CDR2 YSYEKL. Trimming removed 3 bases at V and 3 bases at J, with 20 bases between. This CDR3 comprises 17 residues. Sequencing was performed with immunoSEQ multiplex PCR; in TCRdb, only in-frame clones are kept and a portion is missing. The sample has approximately 83,000 clones, around 74% seen once; the top ten hold about 1.2%. Viral peptide pools were used in the ViraFEST assay to expand antigen-specific CD4+ T cells, and sequencing came afterward. At the end of more than 8 days of culture, CD4+ T cells were isolated. Participants each got two BNT162b2 or mRNA-1273 vaccine doses. Points on this clone: As yet, its antigen is unknown.

The V gene is TRBV4-1, the J gene TRBJ2-5, with no clear D. Sequencing was performed on CD4+ T cells from PBMCs cultured with HCoV-OC43 spike peptides, taken after COVID-19 vaccination. The subset: HCoV-OC43 spike overlapping peptide pool stimulation. This receptor was identified in a human donor who received a COVID-19 vaccine. CDR3 bases: TGCGCCAGCAGCCATGTTCTACGGACGACCAAGAAAGAGACCCAGTACTTC. Encoded protein: CASSHVLRTTKKETQYF.